The clone carrying this T cell receptor (beta chain) has a count of ten or more. The time point was: pre-sensitization, week 0. Treatment indicated: therapeutic diphenylcyclopropenone sensitization with weekly scalp DPC. The data stem from a study of human T cells and chemical hapten exposure. Study context: In the approximately 25-week study, patients were dosed weekly with diphenylcyclopropenone on the scalp throughout.

Trimming took 3 bases from V and 4 from J; bases not matched to a gene: 7. The length of the CDR3 is 16 residues. The germline CDR1 and CDR2 sequences are SGHRS and YFSETQ. TCRdb redid the calling of the RACE reads with MiXCR, one entry per CDR3 protein. The table has 350,000 to 400,000 distinct CDR3 sequences, about 5.1% seen once. The sample was whole blood, taken in connection with sensitization to the hapten diphenylcyclopropenone (DPC). The receptor was isolated from a woman in her 50s with alopecia areata. Some clones in this sample may be carry-over from other donors' samples. J is TRBJ2-2 and V is TRBV5-1; 9 nucleotides agree with TRBD1. The CDR3 DNA follows: TGCGCCAGCAGCTCAGCACAGGGGGCGGGCACCGGGGAGCTGTTTTTT. It yields the protein CASSSAQGAGTGELFF.